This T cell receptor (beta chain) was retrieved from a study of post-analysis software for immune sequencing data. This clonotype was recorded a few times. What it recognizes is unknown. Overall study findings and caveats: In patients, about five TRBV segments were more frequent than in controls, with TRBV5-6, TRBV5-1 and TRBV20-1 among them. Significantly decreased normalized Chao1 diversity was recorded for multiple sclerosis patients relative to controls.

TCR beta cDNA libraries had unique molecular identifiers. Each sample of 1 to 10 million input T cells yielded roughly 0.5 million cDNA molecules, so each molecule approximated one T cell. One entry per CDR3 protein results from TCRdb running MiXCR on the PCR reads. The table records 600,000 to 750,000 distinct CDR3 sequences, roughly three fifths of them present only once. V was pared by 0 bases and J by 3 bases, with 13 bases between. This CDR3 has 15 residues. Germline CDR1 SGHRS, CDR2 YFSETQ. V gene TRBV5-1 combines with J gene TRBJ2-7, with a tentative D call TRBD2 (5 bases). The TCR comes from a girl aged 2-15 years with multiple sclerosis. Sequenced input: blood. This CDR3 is CASSLALGSGYEQYF. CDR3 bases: TGCGCCAGCAGCTTGGCCCTGGGGAGCGGCTACGAGCAGTACTTC.